This TCR beta chain was sequenced during a study of blood T cell repertoires in COVID-19. Study details: Sites in the United States, Italy and Spain provided acute and convalescent COVID-19 samples. T cells, B-cell-depleted T cells, or PBMCs provided the cDNA or gDNA that served as material.

Trimming took off 4 bases at V and 4 bases at J, with 10 bases between the two ends. CDR3 length: 12 amino acids. Germline V lookup: CDR1 SQVTM, CDR2 ANQGSEA. In this sample, this clone turned up once. Original data processing: Counts of nucleated cells, estimated from reference gene primer amplification, were obtained. Some clones are missing from TCRdb's copy, which holds only in-frame ones; the method was immunoSEQ multiplex PCR. From that table come the V and J calls and clone size; the DNA was used to work out D and trimming. The sample lists more than 250,000 clones, 84% occurring once. The receptor was isolated from a human donor in a cohort sampled during active COVID-19. The chain combines TRBV29-1 with TRBJ1-1; tentative D call: TRBD1 (5 bases). The specimen was peripheral blood. The CDR3 loop reads CSVGRGGTEAFF. For the CDR3, the DNA is TGCAGCGTTGGGCGGGGGGGCACTGAAGCTTTCTTT.